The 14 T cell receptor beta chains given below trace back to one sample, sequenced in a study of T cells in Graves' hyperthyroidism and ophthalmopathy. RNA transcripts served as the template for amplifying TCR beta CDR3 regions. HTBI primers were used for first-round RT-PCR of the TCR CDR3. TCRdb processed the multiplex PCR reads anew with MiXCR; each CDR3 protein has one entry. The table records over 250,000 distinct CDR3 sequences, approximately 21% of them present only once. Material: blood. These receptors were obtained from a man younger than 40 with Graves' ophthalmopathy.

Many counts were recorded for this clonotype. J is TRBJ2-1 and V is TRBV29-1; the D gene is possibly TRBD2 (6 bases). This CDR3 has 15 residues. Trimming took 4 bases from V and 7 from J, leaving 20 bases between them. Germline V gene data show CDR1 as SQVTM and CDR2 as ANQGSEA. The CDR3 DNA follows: TGCAGCGTTGTTGTGGTGGCTAGCGCCGGAAATGAGCAGTTCTTC. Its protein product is CSVVVVASAGNEQFF.

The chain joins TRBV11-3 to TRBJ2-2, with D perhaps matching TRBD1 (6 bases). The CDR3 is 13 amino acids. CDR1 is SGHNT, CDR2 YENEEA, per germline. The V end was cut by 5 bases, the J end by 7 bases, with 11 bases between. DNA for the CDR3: TGTGCCAGCAGCCCAGCAGGGGACGGGGAGCTGTTTTTT. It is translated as CASSPAGDGELFF.

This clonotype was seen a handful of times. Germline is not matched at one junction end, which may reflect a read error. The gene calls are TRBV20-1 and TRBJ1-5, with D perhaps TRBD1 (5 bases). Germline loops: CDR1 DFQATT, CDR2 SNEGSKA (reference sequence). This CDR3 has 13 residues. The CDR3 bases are TGCAGCGCTAGTGTAGGGGGCAATCAGCCCCAGCATTTT. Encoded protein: CSASVGGNQPQHF.

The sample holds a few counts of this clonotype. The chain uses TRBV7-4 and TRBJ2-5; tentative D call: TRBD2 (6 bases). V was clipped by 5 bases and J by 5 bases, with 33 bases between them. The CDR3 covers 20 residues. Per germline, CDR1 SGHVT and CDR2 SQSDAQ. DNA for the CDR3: TGTGCCAGCAGCCACATAGCGAACAAGACCGGGACTGCGGGTGTGGAGACCCAGTACTTC. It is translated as CASSHIANKTGTAGVETQYF.

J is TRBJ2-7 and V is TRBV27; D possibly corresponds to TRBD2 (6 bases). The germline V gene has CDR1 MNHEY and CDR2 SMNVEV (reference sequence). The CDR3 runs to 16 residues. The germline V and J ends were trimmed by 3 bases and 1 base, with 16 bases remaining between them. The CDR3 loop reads CASSFPGEDWSYEQYF. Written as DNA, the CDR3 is TGTGCCAGCAGTTTCCCCGGGGAGGACTGGTCCTACGAGCAGTACTTC.

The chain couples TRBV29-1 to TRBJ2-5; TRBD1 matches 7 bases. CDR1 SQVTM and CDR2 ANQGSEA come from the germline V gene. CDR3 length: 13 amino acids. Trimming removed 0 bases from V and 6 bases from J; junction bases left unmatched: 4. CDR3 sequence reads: CSVEDRQGKTQYF. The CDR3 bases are TGCAGCGTTGAAGATAGACAGGGAAAGACCCAGTACTTC. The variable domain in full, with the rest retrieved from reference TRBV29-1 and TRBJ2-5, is SAVISQKPSRDICQRGTSLTIQCQVDSQVTMMFWYRQQPGQSLTLIATANQGSEATYESGFVIDKFPISRPNLTFSTLTVSNMSPEDSSIYLCSVEDRQGKTQYFGPGTRLLVL.

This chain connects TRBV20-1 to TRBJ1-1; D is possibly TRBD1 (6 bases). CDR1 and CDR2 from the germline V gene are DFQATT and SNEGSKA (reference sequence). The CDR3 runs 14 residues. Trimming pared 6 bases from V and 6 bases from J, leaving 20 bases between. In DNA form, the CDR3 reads TGCAGTGCAGTCAAGATGCGGGGGCGCTCTGAAGCTTTCTTT. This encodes CSAVKMRGRSEAFF.

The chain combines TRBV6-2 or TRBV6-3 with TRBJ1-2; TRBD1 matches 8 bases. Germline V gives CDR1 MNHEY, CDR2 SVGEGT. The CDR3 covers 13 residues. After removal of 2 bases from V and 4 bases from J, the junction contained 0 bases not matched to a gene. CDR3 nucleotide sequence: TGTGCCAGCAGTTACCAGGGGGCCTATGGCTACACCTTC. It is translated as CASSYQGAYGYTF.

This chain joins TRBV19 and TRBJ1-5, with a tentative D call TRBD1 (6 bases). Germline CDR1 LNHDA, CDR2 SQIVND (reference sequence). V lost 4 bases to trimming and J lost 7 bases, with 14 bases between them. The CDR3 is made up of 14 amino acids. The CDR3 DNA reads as TGTGCCAGTAGTACCCTGGGGGCAGGGCAGCCCCAGCATTTT. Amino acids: CASSTLGAGQPQHF.

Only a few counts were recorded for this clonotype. This CDR3 reads CASSYRGLINEQFF. In DNA, the CDR3 is TGTGCCAGCAGTTACCGGGGCTTGATCAATGAGCAGTTCTTC. The J gene is TRBJ2-1, the V gene TRBV27; either TRBD1 or TRBD2 may fit D (5 bases each). The CDR3 spans 14 residues. Trimming cost V 4 bases and J 6 bases, with 13 bases left between them. CDR1 is MNHEY and CDR2 is SMNVEV in the germline V gene (reference sequence).

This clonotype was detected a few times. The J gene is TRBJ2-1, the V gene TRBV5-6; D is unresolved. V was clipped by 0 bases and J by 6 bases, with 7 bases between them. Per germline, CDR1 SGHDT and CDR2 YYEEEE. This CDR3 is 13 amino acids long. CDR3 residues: CASSLDWTNEQFF. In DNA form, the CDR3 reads TGTGCCAGCAGCTTGGACTGGACCAATGAGCAGTTCTTC.

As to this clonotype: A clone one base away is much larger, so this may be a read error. The CDR3, as DNA: TGTGCCAGCTCAGCCCGACTAGCAGACGAGCAGTACTTC. This encodes CASSARLADEQYF. V and J are TRBV18 and TRBJ2-7, with 7 bases matching TRBD2. Germline V gene sequence: CDR1 KGHSH, CDR2 LQKENI. The CDR3 loop spans 13 amino acids. With V trimmed by 5 bases and J by 5 bases, 6 bases remained unmatched.

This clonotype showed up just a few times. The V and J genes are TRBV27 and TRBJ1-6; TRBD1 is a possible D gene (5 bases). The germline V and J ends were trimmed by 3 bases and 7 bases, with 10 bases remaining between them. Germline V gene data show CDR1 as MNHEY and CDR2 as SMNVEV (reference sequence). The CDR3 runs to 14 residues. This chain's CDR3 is CASSFGTLNSPLHF. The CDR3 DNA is TGTGCCAGCAGTTTTGGGACCTTGAATTCACCCCTCCACTTT.

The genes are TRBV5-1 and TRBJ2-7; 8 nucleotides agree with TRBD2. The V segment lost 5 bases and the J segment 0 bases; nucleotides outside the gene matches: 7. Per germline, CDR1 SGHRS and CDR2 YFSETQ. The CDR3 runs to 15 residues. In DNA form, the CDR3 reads TGCGCCAGCAGGGAGACTAGCGCCAGCTCCTACGAGCAGTACTTC. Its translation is CASRETSASSYEQYF. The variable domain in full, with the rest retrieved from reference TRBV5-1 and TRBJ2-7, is KAGVTQTPRYLIKTRGQQVTLSCSPISGHRSVSWYQQTPGQGLQFLFEYFSETQRNKGNFPGRFSGRQFSNSRSEMNVSTLELGDSALYLCASRETSASSYEQYFGPGTRLTVT.